Listed here are 7 T cell receptor beta chains from one sample, sequenced in a study of blood T cell repertoires in COVID-19 (dated by TCRdb to between 2020 and 2021). Library method: the immunoSEQ multiplex PCR assay. TCRdb retrieved this table from immuneACCESS and kept in-frame rearrangements only. Not all clones are present; in checked studies, unresolved V genes account for under half, and no reason is known for the remainder. Counted in this sample were about 190,000 clones; 78% of them appeared once. The ten largest account for 2.5% to 3.5% of the sample. The source material was peripheral blood. The receptor source for this set is a woman older than 75 with active or convalescent COVID-19.

This chain connects TRBV5-1 to TRBJ1-1; D is ambiguous. Germline loops: CDR1 SGHRS, CDR2 YFSETQ. The ends were cut back, 4 bases at V and 0 bases at J, with 16 bases in the middle. The CDR3 covers 16 residues. In DNA form, the CDR3 reads TGCGCCAGCAGCCACAGTATATCGACGGTGAACACTGAAGCTTTCTTT. It is translated as CASSHSISTVNTEAFF.

The chain has TRBV14 and TRBJ1-1; D remains ambiguous. The CDR3 is 19 amino acids. Trimming removed 6 bases at V and 0 bases at J, with 26 bases between. CDR1 and CDR2 (germline): SGHDN, FVKESK. The CDR3 region is CASSSLTSLGYGMNTEAFF. As DNA, the CDR3 is TGTGCCAGCAGTTCCCTCACCTCCCTGGGGTACGGGATGAACACTGAAGCTTTCTTT.

This chain connects TRBV6-5 to TRBJ1-4; D might be TRBD1 (6 bases). V lost 5 bases and J lost 5, with 15 bases in between. Germline V gene lookup returns CDR1 MNHEY and CDR2 SVGAGI. CDR3 length: 15 residues. Here the CDR3 DNA reads TGTGCCAGCAGTAGATTACAGGGAAACAATGAAAAACTGTTTTTT. This translates into CASSRLQGNNEKLFF.

This chain uses TRBV20-1 with TRBJ1-1, with D unresolved. Germline V lookup: CDR1 DFQATT, CDR2 SNEGSKA (reference sequence). The CDR3 contains 12 residues. Trimming stripped 3 bases from V and 4 bases from J, with 9 bases between. CDR3 in DNA: TGCAGTGCTAGTATTCTCGGCACTGAAGCTTTCTTT. It specifies CSASILGTEAFF.

CDR3: CASSFVVNTEAFF. Written as DNA, the CDR3 is TGTGCCAGCAGCTTCGTCGTGAACACTGAAGCTTTCTTT. The gene calls are TRBV5-6 and TRBJ1-1; D unclear. CDR1 and CDR2 (germline): SGHDT, YYEEEE. There are 13 residues in the CDR3. V gave up 2 bases and J gave up 0 bases, with 5 bases separating them. The full variable domain, rest sourced from reference TRBV5-6 and TRBJ1-1, is DAGVTQSPTHLIKTRGQQVTLRCSPKSGHDTVSWYQQALGQGPQFIFQYYEEEERQRGNFPDRFSGHQFPNYSSELNVNALLLGDSALYLCASSFVVNTEAFFGQGTRLTVV.

This clone was recorded only once. The chain joins TRBV7-2 to TRBJ1-5; no clear D. The CDR3 spans 13 residues. Germline V CDR1 and CDR2: SGHTA, FQGNSA. V was cut by 2 bases and J by 4 bases, with 6 bases left in between. The CDR3 region is CASSLSFNQPQHF. CDR3 in DNA: TGTGCCAGCAGCTTATCCTTTAATCAGCCCCAGCATTTT. The variable domain in full, completed from reference TRBV7-2 and TRBJ1-5, reads GAGVSQSPSNKVTEKGKDVELRCDPISGHTALYWYRQSLGQGLEFLIYFQGNSAPDKSGLPSDRFSAERTGGSVSTLTIQRTQQEDSAVYLCASSLSFNQPQHFGDGTRLSIL.

The rearrangement links TRBV2 to TRBJ1-1; weak D call: TRBD1 (5 bases). The CDR3 extends over 11 amino acids. Germline V gives CDR1 SNHLY, CDR2 FYNNEI. Trimming shortened V by 8 bases and J by 4 bases, and 8 bases separated the two germline ends. CDR3 sequence (DNA): TGTGCCAGCGGACACAGCACTGAAGCTTTCTTT. It specifies CASGHSTEAFF.